This is a list of T cell receptor beta chains from one sample in a study of technical replicates of blood from a handful of donors. Some clones are missing from TCRdb's copy, which holds only in-frame ones; the method was immunoSEQ multiplex PCR. The sample shows tens of thousands of clones, about 93% of them seen only once. The sample was T cells isolated from PBMCs. These receptors came from a human donor in good health. Each CDR3 is given with its conserved first and last residue. The order of the fields is J gene, clone size, V gene, D gene, CDR3 DNA, CDR3 protein. A D gene is named only where the DNA matches it firmly. The size of a clone is reported for some rows only, either as once, few or many, or as a class for expanded clones.

TRBJ2-7,-,TRBV19,-,TGTGCCAGTAGTATCGGAGGGTCTGGTTCCTACGAGCAGTACTTC,CASSIGGSGSYEQYF
TRBJ1-2,-,TRBV5-4,TRBD1,TGTGCCAGCAGCTTGGTCGGACAGGTGTCGGCTAACTATGGCTACACCTTC,CASSLVGQVSANYGYTF
TRBJ1-2,-,TRBV2,-,TGTGCCAGCAGGGAGGGTCTGGTGAACTATGGCTACACCTTC,CASREGLVNYGYTF
TRBJ2-1,-,TRBV5-1,TRBD2,TGCGCCAGCAGCGCGGTCGTACTAGCGGGAGTCAGTGAGCAGTTCTTC,CASSAVVLAGVSEQFF
TRBJ2-7,-,TRBV7-8,TRBD1,TGTGCCAGCAGCTTGGACAGGGGCGAGCAGTACTTC,CASSLDRGEQYF
TRBJ1-6,-,TRBV7-8,-,TGTGCCAGCAGCCCCAGGGCAAATTCACCCCTCCACTTT,CASSPRANSPLHF
TRBJ1-5,-,TRBV28,TRBD1,TGTGCCAGCAGTACCATCGACAGGGTGTATAGCAATCAGCCCCAGCATTTT,CASSTIDRVYSNQPQHF
TRBJ1-1,-,TRBV6-1,-,TGTGCCAGCAGTGTCCGCCGGGGGGTTGAGAACACTGAAGCTTTCTTT,CASSVRRGVENTEAFF
TRBJ2-4,-,TRBV30,-,TGTGCCTGGAGTGTACCGACAGTTAACATTCAGTACTTC,CAWSVPTVNIQYF
TRBJ2-3,-,TRBV15,-,TGTGCCACCAGCAGAGATCCCTCAGATACGCAGTATTTT,CATSRDPSDTQYF
TRBJ1-5,-,TRBV5-6,-,TGTGCCAGCAGCTTAGGGGGTGATCAGCCCCAGCATTTT,CASSLGGDQPQHF
TRBJ2-2,-,TRBV14,-,TGTGCCAGCAGCCATCGGGACTCTTGGAACACCGGGGAGCTGTTTTTT,CASSHRDSWNTGELFF
TRBJ1-5,-,TRBV2,-,TGTGCCAGCAGTGAAGACAGGGCCGGCAGCAATCAGCCCCAGCATTTT,CASSEDRAGSNQPQHF
TRBJ1-2,few,TRBV10-3,-,TGTGCCGCTACAGGCTTCTATGGCTACACCTTC,CAATGFYGYTF
TRBJ1-1,-,TRBV29-1,-,TGCAGCGTTGGACATTTGGGCACTGAAGCTTTCTTT,CSVGHLGTEAFF
TRBJ2-1,-,TRBV5-1,-,TGCGCCAGCAGCCCTGGACAGGCCGGGGGAAATGAGCAGTTCTTC,CASSPGQAGGNEQFF
TRBJ2-1,-,TRBV2,TRBD2,TGTGCCAGTACTCTAGCGGGGGGTTTGCAGTTCTTC,CASTLAGGLQFF
TRBJ1-1,-,TRBV9,TRBD1,TGTGCCAGCACCGGGACAGGGTTCACTGAAGCTTTCTTT,CASTGTGFTEAFF
TRBJ2-3,-,TRBV11-3,-,TGTGCCAGCAGCTTTGCGGGAGATACGCAGTATTTT,CASSFAGDTQYF
TRBJ2-7,-,TRBV10-1,-,TGCGCCAGTTACTACGAGCAGTACTTC,CASYYEQYF
TRBJ1-5,-,TRBV5-6,TRBD1,TGTGCCAGCAGCCCCGGGACAGCGACCAATCAGCCCCAGCATTTT,CASSPGTATNQPQHF
TRBJ1-1,-,TRBV14,TRBD1,TGTGCCAGCAGCCCTCCTTTTCGGACAGGGGGGAACACTGAAGCTTTCTTT,CASSPPFRTGGNTEAFF
TRBJ2-1,-,TRBV7-6,TRBD1,TGTGCCAGCAGCTTATGGACAGGGGACGGTGAGCAGTTCTTC,CASSLWTGDGEQFF
TRBJ2-1,-,TRBV7-8,-,TGTGCCAGCAGCTTATCGTATGCGTACAATGAGCAGTTCTTC,CASSLSYAYNEQFF
TRBJ2-7,-,TRBV27,TRBD2,TGTGCCAGCAGTGCACGCCTGGGACTAGCGGGGAACTACGAGCAGTACTTC,CASSARLGLAGNYEQYF
TRBJ2-7,-,TRBV6-5,TRBD1,TGTGCCAGCCGGGACAGCTCTTCCTACGAGCAGTACTTC,CASRDSSSYEQYF
TRBJ2-7,-,TRBV4-1,-,TGCGCCAGCAGCCAGATCTTACAGGAATCCTACGAGCAGTACTTC,CASSQILQESYEQYF
TRBJ2-1,-,TRBV5-1,-,TGCGCCAGCAGCGTGGCAGGTAGTAGCTCCTACAATGAGCAGTTCTTC,CASSVAGSSSYNEQFF
TRBJ2-5,-,TRBV2,-,TGTGCCAACAAACCTTCTAGCGAACAAGAGACCCAGTACTTC,CANKPSSEQETQYF
TRBJ2-3,-,TRBV6-5,-,TGTGCCAGCAGCCCTAGCACAGATACGCAGTATTTT,CASSPSTDTQYF
TRBJ1-5,-,TRBV6-5,TRBD1,TGTGCCAGCAGGCTCGACAGGGGACCAGGGCCCCAGCATTTT,CASRLDRGPGPQHF
TRBJ2-1,-,TRBV7-9,TRBD2,TGTGCCAGCAGCCGGCTAGCGGGAGGCGGGGACTACAATGAGCAGTTCTTC,CASSRLAGGGDYNEQFF